This entry is about one T cell receptor beta chain. Its specific antigen is unknown. No much larger clonotype is one base removed from it; base qualities were not supplied. The library was produced with the immunoSEQ multiplex PCR assay. From the authors' description of their analysis: To diagnose cytomegalovirus status from the catalog of TCR beta chain sequences, a statistical classification framework was built. The table comes from immuneACCESS by way of TCRdb, which keeps in-frame sequences with V and J called. Part of the clones is missing from these tables; in studies checked, under half for an unresolved V gene and the rest for unknown reasons. That table gives V, J and clone size, and the DNA gave D and trimming. Present in this sample are 65,000 or so clones, 90% to 95% of which were seen just once. About 4% of the sample lies in the top ten. The data stem from a study of cytomegalovirus exposure and HLA in healthy donors (dated by TCRdb to about 2017). Looking at the study overall: According to a later analysis, the roughly 120 validation repertoires were produced on the same platform as the approximately 600 repertoires of the first cohort. To predict cytomegalovirus infection status, the study brought together high-throughput TCR immunosequencing, statistical association of individual TCRs with disease status, and machine learning. In addition to the first cohort of around 670 subjects, a separate validation cohort of 130 or so different subjects was used. The study aimed to test whether signatures of past pathogen exposure could be identified by cataloging public T cell receptors. The investigation overall reported the following: In both the original and validation cohorts, the classifier was reported to diagnose cytomegalovirus status with high specificity and sensitivity. Of the cluster scores, approximately 94% were above 0 in a later analysis, which found that TCRs clustered in the first cohort also tended to co-occur in the 130 or so validation repertoires. Most TCR sequences were seen in very few donors, while some public TCRs were found in many individuals. A total of 164 TCR beta chains were listed by the study as associated with cytomegalovirus. All 110 or so repertoires were used to score co-occurrence in the validation cohort in a later analysis, because that analysis had no HLA typing for the cohort. Three of the identified cytomegalovirus-associated TCR beta chains were confirmed in vitro to be specific for cytomegalovirus antigens. The authors suggested that the approach could potentially be generalized to other disease states and immunological phenotypes.

Per the germline V gene, ENHRY is the CDR1 and SYGVKD is the CDR2. The CDR3 has 13 amino acids, counting the end cysteine and phenylalanine. The retained sequence is limited to the CDR3, 39 bases, with the frame set at the first base. The V and J ends are trimmed by 3 bases and 5 bases, leaving 11 bases between them. The donors were included in the validation cohort of 120 subjects, a group kept apart from the roughly 610-subject first cohort. This TCR was recovered from a man in his late teens or twenties in good health and CMV-seropositive. The V gene is TRBV10-3 and the J gene is TRBJ2-7; TRBD2 is possibly the D segment (6 matching bases). The sample consisted of PBMCs. CDR3 loop: CAISDGGMNEQYF. The nucleotides are TGTGCCATCAGTGATGGGGGGATGAACGAGCAGTACTTC.